The 32 T cell receptor beta chains below come from one sample, sequenced in a study of T cell repertoires in cytomegalovirus infection. MiXCR, applied by TCRdb to the reads, yields one record per CDR3 protein. Of roughly 300,000 distinct CDR3 sequences in the sample, 8% to 10% were seen once. Sequencing was done on a sample of PBMCs. The receptors were sampled from a human donor in good health (CMV status not recorded). Some clones in this sample may be carry-over from other donors' samples.

The genes are TRBV7-2 and TRBJ2-3; 8 nucleotides align to TRBD2. Germline V CDR1 and CDR2: SGHTA, FQGNSA. The CDR3 length is 17 residues. The V and J ends lost 3 bases and 0 bases, in that order; junction bases with no gene match: 8. The CDR3 DNA is TGTGCCAGCAGCTTTCACCCTAGCGGGTTTAGCACAGATACGCAGTATTTT. The encoded protein is CASSFHPSGFSTDTQYF.

This clonotype was observed at least ten times. The rearrangement uses TRBV12-3 or TRBV12-4 and TRBJ2-7; D assignment may be TRBD1 or TRBD2 (5 bases each). With 5 bases removed from V and 0 bases from J, the gap between germline ends came to 8 bases. This CDR3 region has 13 residues. The CDR3 here is CASSRDGSYEQYF. In nucleotides, the CDR3 is TGTGCCAGCAGTCGGGACGGCTCCTACGAGCAGTACTTC.

This clonotype was counted ten times or more. The rearrangement uses TRBV7-2 and TRBJ2-7, with D perhaps given as TRBD1 or TRBD2 (5 bases each). CDR3 size: 12 residues. The V end was cut by 7 bases, the J end by 6 bases, with 13 bases between. The germline V gene encodes CDR1 SGHTA and CDR2 FQGNSA. The CDR3 DNA is TGTGCCAGCAAAACCAGGGCGGGCGAGCAGTACTTC. Its translation: CASKTRAGEQYF. Supplemented by reference TRBV7-2 and TRBJ2-7, the full variable domain reads GAGVSQSPSNKVTEKGKDVELRCDPISGHTALYWYRQSLGQGLEFLIYFQGNSAPDKSGLPSDRFSAERTGGSVSTLTIQRTQQEDSAVYLCASKTRAGEQYFGPGTRLTVT.

CDR3 DNA: TGTGCCAGCTCACGAAAACCGGGGGAAGGAGAGACCCAGTACTTC. Translating it yields CASSRKPGEGETQYF. This sequence joins TRBV18 and TRBJ2-5; possible D gene TRBD2, 6 bases. The CDR3 has 15 amino acids. Trimming took 4 bases from V and 4 from J, leaving 16 bases between them. CDR1 is KGHSH and CDR2 is LQKENI in the germline V gene.

This clonotype was picked up many times. The chain has TRBV7-2 and TRBJ2-5; 8 bases line up with TRBD2. J was trimmed by 5 bases and V by 5 bases; bases with no gene match: 7. Germline V gene sequence: CDR1 SGHTA, CDR2 FQGNSA. The CDR3 loop spans 14 amino acids. CDR3 in amino acids: CASSRRAGAETQYF. The CDR3 coding sequence is TGTGCCAGCAGCCGACGAGCGGGGGCTGAGACCCAGTACTTC.

The rearrangement joins TRBV12-3 or TRBV12-4 to TRBJ2-1; the match to TRBD2 covers 10 bases. The CDR3 extends over 15 amino acids. The V segment lost 4 bases and the J segment 7 bases; nucleotides outside the gene matches: 7. The CDR3 DNA sequence: TGTGCCAGCAGTTCGAGCGGGAGGGCCTGGAATGAGCAGTTCTTC. Its protein product is CASSSSGRAWNEQFF.

This chain connects TRBV7-2 to TRBJ1-4; no firm D call. The CDR3 extends over 16 amino acids. Deletions cut 2 bases from V and 5 bases from J, with 15 bases between. Germline V gene sequence: CDR1 SGHTA, CDR2 FQGNSA. In DNA, the CDR3 is TGTGCCAGCAGCTTACAAAGCCCAAGACTAAATGAAAAACTGTTTTTT. It codes for CASSLQSPRLNEKLFF.

In its sample, this clonotype was seen many times. This rearrangement joins TRBV7-2 to TRBJ2-3; a weak D match, TRBD2 (5 bases). There are 16 residues in the CDR3. Trimming left V 1 base short and J 2 bases short, with 13 bases between. Germline V gene sequence: CDR1 SGHTA, CDR2 FQGNSA. This CDR3 is CASSLGPAAVTDTQYF. CDR3 bases: TGTGCCAGCAGCTTAGGGCCAGCGGCCGTCACAGATACGCAGTATTTT.

The chain employs TRBV20-1 and TRBJ1-5; TRBD1 aligns across 8 bases. J gave up 4 bases and V 6 bases, and 8 bases lay outside the gene matches. The CDR3 is 14 amino acids. CDR1 and CDR2 from the germline V gene are DFQATT and SNEGSKA (reference sequence). CDR3 region: CSASDRGGNQPQHF. The CDR3 bases are TGCAGTGCCTCCGACAGGGGTGGGAATCAGCCCCAGCATTTT.

The chain recombines TRBV20-1 with TRBJ1-4, with 8 bases lining up with TRBD1. V was pared by 5 bases and J by 8 bases, with 10 bases of the junction left unmatched. CDR1 and CDR2 from the germline V gene are DFQATT and SNEGSKA (reference sequence). The CDR3 consists of 14 residues. Written as DNA, the CDR3 is TGCAGTGCTCCACTTCGACAGGGGAAGGAAAAACTGTTTTTT. Amino acids: CSAPLRQGKEKLFF.

This clonotype has ten or more counts. V and J are TRBV7-9 and TRBJ2-3; TRBD1 matches at 9 bases. Germline CDR1 reads SEHNR; CDR2 reads FQNEAQ (reference sequence). The CDR3 spans 14 residues. With 7 bases clipped from V and 5 bases from J, the junction kept 7 bases outside the gene matches. The CDR3 DNA sequence: TGTGCCAGCAACCCCGGACAGGGGAAAGATACGCAGTATTTT. Encoded protein: CASNPGQGKDTQYF. The variable domain in full, completed from reference TRBV7-9 and TRBJ2-3, reads DTGVSQNPRHKITKRGQNVTFRCDPISEHNRLYWYRQTLGQGPEFLTYFQNEAQLEKSRLLSDRFSAERPKGSFSTLEIQRTEQGDSAMYLCASNPGQGKDTQYFGPGTRLTVL.

This clonotype occurred many times. The genes are TRBV7-2 and TRBJ1-2; possible D gene TRBD1, 6 bases. V dropped 3 bases and J dropped 7 bases, with 9 bases sitting between them. CDR1 and CDR2 (germline): SGHTA, FQGNSA. The CDR3 is 12 amino acids. CDR3 sequence: CASSFTGFGYTF. The CDR3 DNA is TGTGCCAGCAGCTTTACAGGGTTTGGCTACACCTTC. The entire variable domain, with the rest obtained from reference TRBV7-2 and TRBJ1-2, is as follows: GAGVSQSPSNKVTEKGKDVELRCDPISGHTALYWYRQSLGQGLEFLIYFQGNSAPDKSGLPSDRFSAERTGGSVSTLTIQRTQQEDSAVYLCASSFTGFGYTFGSGTRLTVV.

Of note for this clonotype: The germline gene is not matched at one end of the junction; a read error may be the cause. The V call is TRBV5-1, the J call TRBJ1-1; the D is unclear. From germline, CDR1 is SGHRS and CDR2 YFSETQ. The CDR3 contains 15 residues. The DNA of the CDR3 is TGCGCCAGCGGCTTAGGAGGGTCCGGTCGTTCGGAAGCTTTCTTT. Residues: CASGLGGSGRSEAFF.

This clonotype was observed many times. V and J are TRBV7-2 and TRBJ2-3; 8 bases align to TRBD2. V was pared by 2 bases and J by 1 base, with 8 bases of the junction left unmatched. Germline-derived CDR1 and CDR2 are SGHTA and FQGNSA. This CDR3 region has 17 residues. DNA for the CDR3: TGTGCCAGCAGCTTATACCGGGGGGGCAGACGCACAGATACGCAGTATTTT. Translating gives CASSLYRGGRRTDTQYF.

This clonotype was detected ten times or more. The chain combines TRBV28 with TRBJ1-1; 8 bases map to TRBD1. Germline values: CDR1 MDHEN, CDR2 SYDVKM. V shed 6 bases, J shed 4 bases, and the junction held 4 bases outside the gene matches. The CDR3 runs to 13 residues. This chain's CDR3 is CASRTTGGTEAFF. In DNA form, the CDR3 reads TGTGCCAGCAGAACCACAGGGGGCACTGAAGCTTTCTTT. The whole variable domain, remainder taken from reference TRBV28 and TRBJ1-1, is DVKVTQSSRYLVKRTGEKVFLECVQDMDHENMFWYRQDPGLGLRLIYFSYDVKMKEKGDIPEGYSVSREKKERFSLILESASTNQTSMYLCASRTTGGTEAFFGQGTRLTVV.

This clonotype turned up a few times. J is TRBJ2-5 and V is TRBV20-1; 14 nucleotides align to TRBD2. CDR1 and CDR2 (germline): DFQATT, SNEGSKA (reference sequence). This CDR3 is built from 14 residues. V trimming: 6 bases; J trimming: 4 bases; junction bases outside the gene matches: 4. CDR3 in amino acids: CSARLAGGLETQYF. The CDR3 DNA sequence: TGCAGTGCAAGACTAGCGGGGGGGCTAGAGACCCAGTACTTC.

As to this clonotype: This sequence may be a read error, since a much larger clone differs from it by one base. V and J are TRBV7-6 and TRBJ2-7; D unresolved. Germline V gene sequence: CDR1 SGHVS, CDR2 FNYEAQ. The CDR3 is 13 residues long. CDR3 in amino acids: CASGLGLNYEQYF. CDR3 coding DNA: TGTGCCAGCGGCTTAGGTCTCAACTACGAGCAGTACTTC.

This clonotype was observed a few times. The V call is TRBV9, the J call TRBJ2-7, with 7 bases matching TRBD1. The CDR3 contains 15 residues. Germline V gene data show CDR1 as SGDLS and CDR2 as YYNGEE. With V trimmed by 4 bases and J by 12 bases, 19 bases remained unmatched. CDR3 amino acids: CASSLSGTDASQSYF. For the CDR3, the DNA is TGTGCCAGCAGCCTATCCGGGACAGACGCGTCCCAGTCGTACTTC.

The chain employs TRBV4-3 and TRBJ2-2, with D unclear. V shed 0 bases and J shed 6 bases, with 8 bases lying between them. Germline V gene lookup returns CDR1 LGHNA and CDR2 YSLEER. The CDR3 contains 14 residues. The CDR3: CASSQDETPGELFF. CDR3 DNA sequence: TGCGCCAGCAGCCAAGATGAGACGCCCGGGGAGCTGTTTTTT.

The chain has TRBV18 and TRBJ2-5; 8 bases match TRBD2. Germline V gives CDR1 KGHSH, CDR2 LQKENI. The V segment lost 3 bases and the J segment 1 base; nucleotides outside the gene matches: 4. This CDR3 spans 15 amino acids. The CDR3 spells CASSPITSGQETQYF. The CDR3 DNA sequence: TGTGCCAGCTCACCTATAACTAGCGGCCAAGAGACCCAGTACTTC.

This chain links TRBV27 with TRBJ2-7, with D possibly TRBD2 on 6 matching bases. Looked up from germline, CDR1 is MNHEY and CDR2 is SMNVEV (reference sequence). The CDR3 contains 14 residues. Trimming left V 8 bases short and J 3 bases short, with 17 bases between. The CDR3 DNA reads TGTGCCAGCCGTCGTCCCGGGACTGTCTACGAGCAGTACTTC. Translated, it gives CASRRPGTVYEQYF.

This clonotype was found many times. The chain uses TRBV6-6 and TRBJ1-1; a weak D match, TRBD1 (5 bases). The germline gives CDR1 MNHNY, CDR2 SVGAGI (reference sequence). This CDR3 region has 15 residues. V was pared by 8 bases and J by 0 bases, with 16 bases between. CDR3 DNA: TGTGCCAGCGGACTGGGGAGGGGTCTGAACACTGAAGCTTTCTTT. Its protein product is CASGLGRGLNTEAFF.

This clonotype was detected only once. J is TRBJ2-7 and V is TRBV10-3; D possibly matches TRBD1 or TRBD2 (5 bases each). CDR1 is ENHRY and CDR2 is SYGVKD in the germline V gene. CDR3 size: 14 residues. The ends were cut back, 7 bases at V and 5 bases at J, with 18 bases in the middle. The DNA for the CDR3 is TGTGCCATCACCGGGGCAGGGAAAGGGAACGAGCAGTACTTC. Encoded protein: CAITGAGKGNEQYF.

V is TRBV28 and J is TRBJ1-1, with D uncertain. This CDR3 spans 16 amino acids. V lost 3 bases to trimming and J lost 0 bases, with 14 bases between them. Germline V gene data show CDR1 as MDHEN and CDR2 as SYDVKM. CDR3 DNA sequence: TGTGCCAGCAGTTTGCCCGCAGGAGGGCTGAACACTGAAGCTTTCTTT. Its translation: CASSLPAGGLNTEAFF.

This clonotype has a handful of counts. This chain uses TRBV5-6 with TRBJ2-3; 8 bases are a match to TRBD1. The trim removed 3 bases at V and 2 bases at J, leaving 8 bases unmatched. This CDR3 is built from 16 residues. CDR1 is SGHDT and CDR2 is YYEEEE in the germline V gene. The CDR3 region has the DNA TGTGCCAGCAGCTGGGGGACAGGCAGTACCACAGATACGCAGTATTTT. It yields the protein CASSWGTGSTTDTQYF.

This clonotype was detected only a few times. The chain employs TRBV11-3 and TRBJ2-1, with TRBD2 matching 15 bases. The CDR3 covers 18 residues. Trimming cost V 5 bases and J 8 bases; bases outside gene matches: 13. Germline CDR1 and CDR2: SGHNT and YENEEA. Here the CDR3 DNA reads TGTGCCAGCAGCCCCTACCCCGGGACTAGCGGGAGGAGGGATGAGCAGTTCTTC. This sequence encodes CASSPYPGTSGRRDEQFF.

This clonotype was counted at least ten times. This chain joins TRBV7-2 and TRBJ1-1; D not resolved. CDR1 SGHTA and CDR2 FQGNSA come from the germline V gene. The CDR3 is 11 amino acids. V lost 1 base and J 10 bases, leaving 7 bases between the germline ends. The CDR3 DNA is TGTGCCAGCAGCTTAGGTCCCCCAGCTTTCTTT. Its protein product is CASSLGPPAFF.

This clonotype was observed a handful of times. V gene TRBV4-3 combines with J gene TRBJ2-5; no definite D call. The V and J ends lost 0 bases and 1 base respectively, with 9 bases between them. CDR1 and CDR2 (germline): LGHNA, YSLEER. The CDR3 has 15 residues. The CDR3 nucleotides are TGCGCCAGCAGCCAAGATCAGGCCAGCCAAGAGACCCAGTACTTC. It encodes CASSQDQASQETQYF.

This clonotype has ten or more counts. This chain joins TRBV28 and TRBJ2-5, with 9 positions matching TRBD2. The CDR3 covers 16 residues. In germline, CDR1 is MDHEN, CDR2 SYDVKM. Germline trimming cut 8 bases from V and 2 bases from J; bases unmatched to any gene: 12. The CDR3 region has the DNA TGTGCCAGCGTTAGTAGCGGGAGTCCTTTACAAGAGACCCAGTACTTC. This sequence encodes CASVSSGSPLQETQYF. The variable domain in full, completed from reference TRBV28 and TRBJ2-5, reads DVKVTQSSRYLVKRTGEKVFLECVQDMDHENMFWYRQDPGLGLRLIYFSYDVKMKEKGDIPEGYSVSREKKERFSLILESASTNQTSMYLCASVSSGSPLQETQYFGPGTRLLVL.

This clonotype was counted a few times. The chain uses TRBV28 and TRBJ1-2, with D perhaps TRBD1 (6 bases). Between the trimmed V and J ends, which lost 7 bases and 8 bases, there was a span of 23 bases. CDR3 length equals 15 residues. From germline, CDR1 is MDHEN and CDR2 SYDVKM. Here the CDR3 reads CASKTSRGGGRGYTF. For the CDR3, the DNA is TGTGCCAGCAAAACTTCAAGGGGGGGGGGCCGCGGCTACACCTTC.

This clonotype was detected only a few times. This chain uses TRBV27 with TRBJ2-3; D might be TRBD2 (6 bases). The CDR3 has 15 amino acids. V gave up 5 bases and J gave up 2 bases, with 14 bases separating them. Germline assignment: CDR1 MNHEY and CDR2 SMNVEV (reference sequence). As DNA, the CDR3 is TGTGCCAGCAGTGGTCTGGGGGGAGTCACAGATACGCAGTATTTT. This translates into CASSGLGGVTDTQYF.

A few counts support this clonotype. V usage is TRBV12-3 or TRBV12-4 and J usage is TRBJ1-6; D is uncertain. V was pared by 2 bases and J by 7 bases, with 6 bases between. CDR3 size: 13 residues. DNA of the CDR3: TGTGCCAGCAGTTTAATGACAAATTCACCCCTCCACTTT. Translated, it gives CASSLMTNSPLHF.